These 11 T cell receptor beta chains share one sample of origin, sequenced in a study of blood T cells in healthy people across ages (dated by TCRdb to 2013 to 2016). To prepare the library, 5' RACE was applied. For sequencing, an Illumina HiSeq 2500 was employed. A second PCR of roughly 6 to 11 cycles was run with a J-beta primer mix and a sample-barcoded 5' primer. TCRdb redid the processing of the public reads, applying fastp at Q25 and MiXCR, and retained in-frame beta chains. One record per CDR3 amino acid sequence lists the most common genes and DNA. Counted in this sample were more than 900,000 distinct CDR3 sequences; under 35% of them appeared once. The ten largest make up about 10% of the sample. This sample was shared with a second study, whose subject was T cells of mothers and their children.

Material: blood. These receptors were obtained from a woman in her thirties or forties in good health.

This clonotype occurred a few times. The chain joins TRBV7-3 to TRBJ1-4, with TRBD1 as a possible D gene (6 bases). The CDR3 extends over 14 amino acids. Germline V lookup: CDR1 SGHTA, CDR2 FQGTGA. Trimming pared 2 bases from V and 6 bases from J, leaving 10 bases between. CDR3 in DNA: TGTGCCAGCAGCTTATTCGCAGGGGATGAAAAACTGTTTTTT. Protein: CASSLFAGDEKLFF.

This chain joins TRBV20-1 and TRBJ1-1; 10 bases agree with TRBD1. V was pared by 2 bases and J by 8 bases, with 8 bases of the junction left unmatched. Germline CDR1 reads DFQATT; CDR2 reads SNEGSKA (reference sequence). The CDR3 runs to 14 residues. The CDR3 DNA sequence: TGCAGTGCTAGAATTTTAGGGACAGGGGACGAAGCTTTCTTT. Translated, it gives CSARILGTGDEAFF.

This clonotype has a handful of counts. The V gene is TRBV9, the J gene TRBJ2-7, with D tentatively TRBD1 (6 bases). The CDR3 is 13 amino acids. The V gene's germline CDR1 is SGDLS and CDR2 YYNGEE. V was cut by 2 bases and J by 5 bases, with 11 bases left in between. In DNA, the CDR3 is TGTGCCAGCAGCGTGGGCAGGGGCGACGAGCAGTACTTC. Residues: CASSVGRGDEQYF.

The rearrangement joins TRBV5-5 to TRBJ2-3, with TRBD1 matching over 12 bases. The CDR3 loop spans 16 amino acids. Trimming took 0 bases from V and 6 from J; bases not matched to a gene: 5. Germline V gives CDR1 SGHKS, CDR2 YYEKEE (reference sequence). The CDR3 nucleotides read TGTGCCAGCAGCTTGGAGGGACAGGGGGCGCGCGATACGCAGTATTTT. This encodes CASSLEGQGARDTQYF.

This clonotype was seen a single time. The chain has TRBV6-5 and TRBJ1-6; the D is unclear. With 2 bases removed from V and 9 bases from J, the gap between germline ends came to 14 bases. The CDR3 spans 15 residues. The germline V gene has CDR1 MNHEY and CDR2 SVGAGI. CDR3 nucleotide sequence: TGTGCCAGCAGTTACAATGGGGTTGATAGTTCACCCCTCCACTTT. Amino acid sequence: CASSYNGVDSSPLHF.

The table lists this clonotype with a few counts. The rearrangement uses TRBV20-1 and TRBJ2-5; 15 bases map to TRBD2. Germline lookup yields CDR1 DFQATT and CDR2 SNEGSKA (reference sequence). The V segment lost 5 bases and the J segment 5 bases; nucleotides outside the gene matches: 12. The CDR3 totals 17 residues. The CDR3, as DNA: TGCAGTGCTTCTGGACTAGCGGGGGGGCCTATAACGGAGACCCAGTACTTC. Translating it yields CSASGLAGGPITETQYF.

The count of this clonotype is one. It may be a read error: a sequence one base away is much more abundant. The V call is TRBV5-1, the J call TRBJ2-1, with D possibly matching TRBD2 (6 bases). The CDR3 has 15 residues. The V end was cut by 0 bases, the J end by 13 bases, with 20 bases between. Germline loops: CDR1 SGHRS, CDR2 YFSETQ. For the CDR3, the DNA is TGCGCCAGCAGCTTGGATCAGGAGGGAAGCGGGCCCCAGTTCTTC. This encodes CASSLDQEGSGPQFF.

The V call is TRBV5-4, the J call TRBJ2-1; 7 bases agree with TRBD1. The germline gives CDR1 SGHNT, CDR2 YYREEE (reference sequence). This CDR3 has 15 amino acids. The V and J ends lost 4 bases and 1 base, in that order; junction bases with no gene match: 5. In nucleotides, the CDR3 is TGTGCCAGCAGCCCCGCACAGGGGTCCTACAATGAGCAGTTCTTC. It codes for CASSPAQGSYNEQFF.

In this sample, this clonotype turned up many times. The J gene is TRBJ2-7, the V gene TRBV4-1; 10 nucleotides line up with TRBD1. Germline assignment: CDR1 MGHRA and CDR2 YSYEKL. The CDR3 is made up of 15 amino acids. J lost 4 bases, V lost 3 bases, and 6 bases had no gene match. The CDR3 bases are TGCGCCAGCAGCCACCCGGGACAGGGGCGTTACGAGCAGTACTTC. Amino acid sequence: CASSHPGQGRYEQYF.

This clonotype was observed a few times. CDR3 protein: CSASPTSKETQYF. The CDR3 nucleotides are TGCAGTGCTTCTCCCACATCGAAAGAGACCCAGTACTTC. This rearrangement joins TRBV20-1 to TRBJ2-5, with unresolved D. The V and J ends lost 5 bases and 3 bases respectively, with 13 bases between them. This CDR3 has 13 residues. Germline values: CDR1 DFQATT, CDR2 SNEGSKA (reference sequence).

The chain recombines TRBV7-2 with TRBJ1-2; D unresolved. V gave up 5 bases and J gave up 8 bases, with 12 bases separating them. This CDR3 is 12 amino acids long. Germline assignment: CDR1 SGHTA and CDR2 FQGNSA. The CDR3 DNA follows: TGTGCCAGCAGCCTCTTAAGGGAGGGCTACACCTTC. Protein product: CASSLLREGYTF.